Each of the 10 T cell receptor beta chains below was sequenced from the same sample in a study of shared clonotypes between healthy human individuals. The table came from immunoSEQ multiplex PCR; TCRdb's copy has only in-frame clones and leaves some out. The sample has about 460,000 clones, about 74% seen once. Specimen: PBMCs. The receptors here all came from a woman aged 40 to 49 in good health. Some clones in this sample may be carry-over from other donors' samples.

This CDR3 is CASSSGRTNTDTQYF. The CDR3 bases are TGTGCCAGCAGCAGCGGACGGACAAACACAGATACGCAGTATTTT. V gene TRBV6-4 combines with J gene TRBJ2-3; D is possibly TRBD1 or TRBD2 (5 bases each). Germline CDR1 and CDR2: MRHNA and SNTAGT. This CDR3 spans 15 amino acids. Trimming took off 6 bases at V and 2 bases at J, with 15 bases between the two ends.

The rearrangement uses TRBV11-2 and TRBJ2-7; D is unclear. This CDR3 contains 13 residues. Germline values: CDR1 SGHAT, CDR2 FQNNGV. Trimming took 0 bases from V and 7 from J, leaving 10 bases between them. CDR3 nucleotides: TGTGCCAGCAGCTTAGATTTCCCGGCGGAGCAGTACTTC. Translated: CASSLDFPAEQYF. Looking up the rest from reference TRBV11-2 and TRBJ2-7 gives the full variable domain: EAGVAQSPRYKIIEKRQSVAFWCNPISGHATLYWYQQILGQGPKLLIQFQNNGVVDDSQLPKDRFSAERLKGVDSTLKIQPAKLEDSAVYLCASSLDFPAEQYFGPGTRLTVT.

The rearrangement joins TRBV28 to TRBJ1-3; the D gene is possibly TRBD1 (6 bases). The CDR3 runs 14 residues. Trimming cost V 6 bases and J 2 bases, with 11 bases left between them. CDR1 and CDR2 from the germline V gene are MDHEN and SYDVKM. Here the CDR3 reads CASREQGTGNTIYF. The CDR3 bases are TGTGCCAGCAGGGAACAGGGAACTGGAAACACCATATATTTT.

The gene calls are TRBV7-9 and TRBJ2-1; 13 bases match TRBD2. Germline V lookup: CDR1 SEHNR, CDR2 FQNEAQ (reference sequence). V trimming: 2 bases; J trimming: 7 bases; junction bases outside the gene matches: 2. The CDR3 length is 15 residues. The chain's CDR3 is CASSLKTSGRNEQFF. Written as DNA, the CDR3 is TGTGCCAGCAGCTTAAAGACTAGCGGGAGGAATGAGCAGTTCTTC.

This chain connects TRBV30 to TRBJ1-1; D gene ambiguous. The CDR3 is 14 residues long. Germline CDR1 reads GTSNPN; CDR2 reads SVGIG (reference sequence). V was clipped by 7 bases and J by 0 bases, with 15 bases between them. CDR3 protein: CAYYGRAMNTEAFF. In DNA form, the CDR3 reads TGTGCCTACTACGGGAGGGCCATGAACACTGAAGCTTTCTTT.

The gene calls are TRBV5-1 and TRBJ2-5; TRBD2 might be the D (6 bases). Trimming removed 3 bases from V and 5 bases from J, with 17 bases in between. From germline, CDR1 is SGHRS and CDR2 YFSETQ. The CDR3 runs 15 residues. The chain's CDR3 is CASSWLGGIGETQYF. In DNA, the CDR3 is TGCGCCAGCAGCTGGCTTGGGGGGATAGGGGAGACCCAGTACTTC.

This chain joins TRBV4-2 and TRBJ2-3, with a possible D match to TRBD1 (6 bases). The CDR3 is made up of 14 amino acids. From germline, CDR1 is LGHNA and CDR2 YNFKEQ. The V gene lost 0 bases and the J gene lost 4 bases, with 8 bases spanning the gap. The CDR3 nucleotides read TGTGCCAGCAGCCAAGATTCAGGGGCAGATACGCAGTATTTT. Translating it yields CASSQDSGADTQYF.

The chain carries TRBV7-9 and TRBJ1-4; 7 positions match TRBD1. The ends lost 3 bases at V and 8 bases at J; junction bases unmatched: 6. The germline V gene encodes CDR1 SEHNR and CDR2 FQNEAQ (reference sequence). The CDR3 is 14 residues long. Written as DNA, the CDR3 is TGTGCCAGCAGCTTCTCTTTAGGGGGCGAAAAACTGTTTTTT. This sequence encodes CASSFSLGGEKLFF. Variable domain in full (rest from reference TRBV7-9 and TRBJ1-4): DTGVSQNPRHKITKRGQNVTFRCDPISEHNRLYWYRQTLGQGPEFLTYFQNEAQLEKSRLLSDRFSAERPKGSFSTLEIQRTEQGDSAMYLCASSFSLGGEKLFFGSGTQLSVL.

Only a few counts were recorded for this clone. The chain is built from TRBV30 and TRBJ2-1, with D possibly TRBD1 on 8 matching bases. The CDR3 runs 18 residues. Deletions cut 3 bases from V and 0 bases from J, with 21 bases between. Germline V lookup: CDR1 GTSNPN, CDR2 SVGIG (reference sequence). CDR3 amino acids: CAWSASLGGTGSYNEQFF. CDR3 bases: TGTGCCTGGAGCGCTAGTTTGGGGGGGACAGGCTCCTACAATGAGCAGTTCTTC.

The chain is built from TRBV15 and TRBJ2-7; 7 positions match TRBD2. The length of the CDR3 is 15 residues. Losses at the gene ends were 2 bases for V and 5 bases for J; bases not matched to a gene: 9. The germline V gene encodes CDR1 LNHNV and CDR2 YYDKDF (reference sequence). CDR3: CATSRTVGEGNEQYF. The DNA for the CDR3 is TGTGCCACCAGCAGAACCGTGGGGGAGGGGAACGAGCAGTACTTC.